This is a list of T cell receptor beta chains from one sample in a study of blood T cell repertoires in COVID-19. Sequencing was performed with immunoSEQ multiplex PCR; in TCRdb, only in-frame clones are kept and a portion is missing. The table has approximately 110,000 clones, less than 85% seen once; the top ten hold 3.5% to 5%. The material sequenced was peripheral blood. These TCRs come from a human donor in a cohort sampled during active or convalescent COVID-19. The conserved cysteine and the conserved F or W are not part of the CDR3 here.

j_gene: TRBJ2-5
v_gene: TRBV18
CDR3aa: ASSPSGETQY

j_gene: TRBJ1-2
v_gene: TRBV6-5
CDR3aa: ASSLDRGRVGYT

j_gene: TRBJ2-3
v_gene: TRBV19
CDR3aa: ASSLILNTDTQY

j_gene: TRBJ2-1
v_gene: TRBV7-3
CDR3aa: ASSQQGSYNEQF

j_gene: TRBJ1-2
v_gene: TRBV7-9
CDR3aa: ASSLTQGGDYT

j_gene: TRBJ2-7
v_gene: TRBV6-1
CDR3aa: ASSESLAGGTYEQY

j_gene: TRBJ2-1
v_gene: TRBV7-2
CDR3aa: ASSPPRGGYNEQF

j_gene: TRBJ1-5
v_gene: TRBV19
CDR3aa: ASSTDRGPYQPQH

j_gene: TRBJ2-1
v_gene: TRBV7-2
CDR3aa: ASRETYNEQF

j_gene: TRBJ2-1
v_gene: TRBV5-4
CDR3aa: ASSLDQFRANEQF

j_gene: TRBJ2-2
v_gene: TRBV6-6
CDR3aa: AVGAGTGELF

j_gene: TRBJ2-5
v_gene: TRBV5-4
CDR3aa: ASSLLSREETQY

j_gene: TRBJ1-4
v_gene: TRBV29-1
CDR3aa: SVRDHNEKLF

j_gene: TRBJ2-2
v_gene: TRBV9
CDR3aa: ASSATGGNTGELF

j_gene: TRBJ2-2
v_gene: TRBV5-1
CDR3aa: ASSQDSSNTGELF

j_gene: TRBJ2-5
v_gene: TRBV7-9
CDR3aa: ASSPGVQETQY

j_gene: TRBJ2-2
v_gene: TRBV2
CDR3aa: ASSRTSGSIGELF

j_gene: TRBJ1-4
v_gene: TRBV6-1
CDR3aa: ASSEIPGQGPVGVYEKLF

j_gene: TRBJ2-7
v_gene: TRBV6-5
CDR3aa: ASSLQGYEQY

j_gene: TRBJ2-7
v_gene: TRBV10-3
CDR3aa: AISDLSRDTSYEQY

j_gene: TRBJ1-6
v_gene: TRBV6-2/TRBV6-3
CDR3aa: ASSSGPSRGSPLH

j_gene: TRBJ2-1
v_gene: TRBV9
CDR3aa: ASSVGTGGLDEQF

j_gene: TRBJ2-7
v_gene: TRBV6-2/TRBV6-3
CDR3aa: ASSDGVEQY

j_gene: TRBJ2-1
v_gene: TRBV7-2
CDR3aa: ASSPHSYNEQF